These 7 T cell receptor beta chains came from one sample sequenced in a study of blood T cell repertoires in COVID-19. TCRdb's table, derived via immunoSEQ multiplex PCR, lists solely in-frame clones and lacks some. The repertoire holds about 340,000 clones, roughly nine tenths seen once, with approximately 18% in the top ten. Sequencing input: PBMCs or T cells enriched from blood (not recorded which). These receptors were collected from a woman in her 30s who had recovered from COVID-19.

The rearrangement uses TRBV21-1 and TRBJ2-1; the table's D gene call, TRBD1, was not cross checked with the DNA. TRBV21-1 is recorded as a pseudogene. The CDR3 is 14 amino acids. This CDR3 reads CASAGDRLTGEQFF. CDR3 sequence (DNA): TGTGCCAGCGCCGGGGACAGGCTTACAGGTGAGCAGTTCTTC.

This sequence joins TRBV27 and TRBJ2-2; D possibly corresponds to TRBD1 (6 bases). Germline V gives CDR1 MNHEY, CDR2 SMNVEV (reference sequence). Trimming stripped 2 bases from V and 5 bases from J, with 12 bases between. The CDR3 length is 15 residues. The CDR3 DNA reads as TGTGCCAGCAGTTTAATGGGGGCTGTGACCGGGGAGCTGTTTTTT. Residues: CASSLMGAVTGELFF.

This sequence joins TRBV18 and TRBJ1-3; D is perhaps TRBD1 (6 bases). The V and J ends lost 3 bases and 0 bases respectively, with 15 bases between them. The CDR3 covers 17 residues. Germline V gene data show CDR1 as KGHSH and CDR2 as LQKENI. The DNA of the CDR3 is TGTGCCAGCTCACCCGGGGGGCGCGGGATCTCTGGAAACACCATATATTTT. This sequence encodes CASSPGGRGISGNTIYF. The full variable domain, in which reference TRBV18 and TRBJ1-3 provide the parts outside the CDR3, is NAGVMQNPRHLVRRRGQEARLRCSPMKGHSHVYWYRQLPEEGLKFMVYLQKENIIDESGMPKERFSAEFPKEGPSILRIQQVVRGDSAAYFCASSPGGRGISGNTIYFGEGSWLTVV.

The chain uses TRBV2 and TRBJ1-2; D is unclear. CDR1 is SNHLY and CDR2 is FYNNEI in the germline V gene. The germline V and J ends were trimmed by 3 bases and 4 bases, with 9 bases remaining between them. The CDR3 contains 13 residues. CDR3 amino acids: CASSERQVYGYTF. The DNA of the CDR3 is TGTGCCAGCAGTGAGCGGCAAGTCTATGGCTACACCTTC.

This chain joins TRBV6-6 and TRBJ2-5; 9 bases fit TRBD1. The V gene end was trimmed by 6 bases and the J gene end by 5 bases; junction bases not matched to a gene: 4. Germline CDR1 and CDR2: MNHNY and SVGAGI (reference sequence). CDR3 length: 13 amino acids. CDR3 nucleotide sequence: TGTGCCAGCAGCCTCGGGACAGGGGAGACCCAGTACTTC. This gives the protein CASSLGTGETQYF.

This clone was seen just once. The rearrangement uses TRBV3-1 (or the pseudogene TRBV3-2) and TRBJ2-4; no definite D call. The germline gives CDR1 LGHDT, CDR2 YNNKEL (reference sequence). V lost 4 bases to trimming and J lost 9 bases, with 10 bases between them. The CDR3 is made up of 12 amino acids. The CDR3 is CASSLRSSIQYF. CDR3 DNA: TGTGCCAGCAGCCTCCGCTCGAGCATTCAGTACTTC.

CDR3 sequence (DNA): TGTGCCAGCAGCCAGGGCAGAACTAGCAATCAGCCCCAGCATTTT. Translating it yields CASSQGRTSNQPQHF. V and J are TRBV3-1 (or the pseudogene TRBV3-2) and TRBJ1-5; D is ambiguous. The germline V gene encodes CDR1 LGHDT and CDR2 YNNKEL (reference sequence). The length of the CDR3 is 15 residues. V was shortened by 3 bases and J by 0 bases, with 9 bases between the two germline ends.